This T cell receptor (beta chain) was identified in a study of blood T cell repertoires in COVID-19. For the study at large: Researchers got acute and convalescent COVID-19 samples from the United States, Italy and Spain. PBMCs, B-cell-depleted T cells, or T cells provided the cDNA or gDNA that made up the material.

This clone came up once. CDR1 is SGHRS and CDR2 is YFSETQ in the germline V gene. Trimming took 2 bases from V and 0 from J; bases not matched to a gene: 3. CDR3 size: 16 residues. In the authors' methods: It was from reference gene primer amplification that nucleated cell counts were estimated. TCRdb's table, derived via immunoSEQ multiplex PCR, lists solely in-frame clones and lacks some. V, J and clone size are taken as reported in that table, and D and trimming were inferred from the DNA itself. Of under 300,000 clones listed, approximately 82% are singletons. This clonotype was obtained from a man in his thirties or forties who had recovered from COVID-19. The chain is built from TRBV5-1 and TRBJ2-2, with 8 bases fitting TRBD1. Source material: peripheral blood. Here the CDR3 reads CASSLLQGANTGELFF. CDR3 nucleotide sequence: TGCGCCAGCAGCTTACTACAGGGGGCGAACACCGGGGAGCTGTTTTTT.